The 3 T cell receptor beta chains below come from one sample, sequenced in a study of T-cell reconstitution after alpha-beta-depleted transplantation in children. It was with unique molecular identifiers that the TCRbeta library was prepared. In TCRdb, the PCR reads were re-called with MiXCR into one record per CDR3 protein. The table lists about 870,000 distinct CDR3 sequences, roughly 15% of them singletons. The sample consisted of PBMCs, mostly from graft donor cells, taken 360 days after TCRalphabeta/CD19-depleted stem cell transplant. These receptors were obtained from a male patient younger than 18 who had a stem cell transplant for acute lymphoblastic leukemia, so the T cells may come from the graft donor.

The sample holds a few counts of this clonotype. This chain joins TRBV19 and TRBJ1-4, with D unclear. This CDR3 comprises 12 residues. Germline CDR1 reads LNHDA; CDR2 reads SQIVND (reference sequence). The V end lost 7 bases, the J end lost 6 bases, and 9 bases lay between the germline ends. The CDR3, as DNA: TGTGCCAGTAACCCCGGCGATGAAAAACTGTTTTTT. It yields the protein CASNPGDEKLFF. The variable domain in full, completed from reference TRBV19 and TRBJ1-4, reads DGGITQSPKYLFRKEGQNVTLSCEQNLNHDAMYWYRQDPGQGLRLIYYSQIVNDFQKGDIAEGYSVSREKKESFPLTVTSAQKNPTAFYLCASNPGDEKLFFGSGTQLSVL.

In its sample, this clonotype was seen a few times. This chain joins TRBV10-2 and TRBJ2-3, with D possibly being TRBD1 (6 bases). V lost 5 bases and J 3 bases, leaving 12 bases between the germline ends. This CDR3 region has 14 residues. Germline values: CDR1 WSHSY, CDR2 SAAADI. The chain's CDR3 is CASSSARGTDTQYF. CDR3 nucleotides: TGCGCCAGCAGTTCGGCTAGGGGGACAGATACGCAGTATTTT.

J is TRBJ2-5 and V is TRBV5-1; 10 positions agree with TRBD2. The CDR3 loop spans 16 amino acids. Germline V CDR1 and CDR2: SGHRS, YFSETQ. V shed 4 bases and J 2 bases; nucleotides not matched to a gene: 8. CDR3 bases: TGCGCCAGCAGCGGCCCGGGACTAGCGCAACAAGAGACCCAGTACTTC. Its protein is CASSGPGLAQQETQYF.